One and the same sample provided the 11 T cell receptor beta chains below, sequenced in a study of cytomegalovirus exposure and HLA in healthy donors. PCR amplification relied on 60 Vbeta primers (plus 13 Jbeta primers). Profiling relied on immunoSEQ multiplex PCR, and the TCRdb table lists in-frame clones only, not all of them. The sample yields approximately 78,000 clones, roughly 84% seen once. Sequenced material: PBMCs. The receptors stem from a woman aged 50 to 65 in good health and CMV-seronegative.

The chain employs TRBV5-1 and TRBJ1-3; D is perhaps TRBD1 (6 bases). Germline V gives CDR1 SGHRS, CDR2 YFSETQ. This CDR3 has 14 amino acids. Trimming removed 4 bases at V and 0 bases at J, with 8 bases between. The chain's CDR3 is CASSTDSSGNTIYF. For the CDR3, the DNA is TGCGCCAGCAGCACGGACAGCTCTGGAAACACCATATATTTT.

The chain uses TRBV28 and TRBJ2-3; D call uncertain. V lost 4 bases, J lost 4 bases, and 9 bases lay in between. In germline, CDR1 is MDHEN, CDR2 SYDVKM. CDR3 size: 13 residues. The CDR3 loop is CASSSPSPDTQYF. DNA of the CDR3: TGTGCCAGCAGTTCCCCTAGTCCAGATACGCAGTATTTT.

V gene TRBV10-3 combines with J gene TRBJ1-1; TRBD1 aligns across 9 bases. Germline CDR1 ENHRY, CDR2 SYGVKD. Germline trimming cut 7 bases from V and 0 bases from J; bases unmatched to any gene: 3. The CDR3 loop spans 14 amino acids. CDR3 sequence reads: CAIMGQGLNTEAFF. The CDR3 coding sequence is TGTGCCATCATGGGACAGGGCTTGAACACTGAAGCTTTCTTT.

The chain links TRBV7-9 to TRBJ2-7, with TRBD1 matching 10 bases. The CDR3 runs to 15 residues. The germline V gene has CDR1 SEHNR and CDR2 FQNEAQ (reference sequence). V shed 5 bases, J shed 1 base, and the junction held 5 bases outside the gene matches. The chain's CDR3 is CASSHPGQGSYEQYF. In DNA form, the CDR3 reads TGTGCCAGCAGCCACCCGGGACAGGGGTCCTACGAGCAGTACTTC.

V is TRBV5-1 and J is TRBJ1-3; 9 bases line up with TRBD1. V trimming: 4 bases; J trimming: 3 bases; junction bases outside the gene matches: 11. The CDR3 runs to 17 residues. Germline V lookup: CDR1 SGHRS, CDR2 YFSETQ. CDR3 nucleotides: TGCGCCAGCAGCGTCTACCCCACAGGGGGCGGTGGAAACACCATATATTTT. It encodes CASSVYPTGGGGNTIYF. Together with reference TRBV5-1 and TRBJ1-3, the CDR3 gives the full variable domain: KAGVTQTPRYLIKTRGQQVTLSCSPISGHRSVSWYQQTPGQGLQFLFEYFSETQRNKGNFPGRFSGRQFSNSRSEMNVSTLELGDSALYLCASSVYPTGGGGNTIYFGEGSWLTVV.

This clone was seen just once. The chain combines TRBV6-6 with TRBJ2-7; weak D call: TRBD2 (5 bases). This CDR3 has 13 residues. V dropped 7 bases and J dropped 2 bases, with 12 bases sitting between them. CDR1 and CDR2 (germline): MNHNY, SVGAGI (reference sequence). CDR3 bases: TGTGCCAGCACCCATGGAGGTCCCTACGAGCAGTACGTC. Its translation is CASTHGGPYEQYV.

The chain uses TRBV13 and TRBJ2-3; D not certain. Germline V gene data show CDR1 as PRHDT and CDR2 as FYEKMQ (reference sequence). V lost 2 bases and J lost 0, with 3 bases in between. This CDR3 comprises 13 residues. CDR3 sequence (DNA): TGTGCCAGCAGCTTACTCAGCACAGATACGCAGTATTTT. It translates to CASSLLSTDTQYF.

The rearrangement uses TRBV4-2 and TRBJ2-2, with D possibly being TRBD1 (6 bases). Trimming cost V 4 bases and J 0 bases, with 12 bases left between them. CDR1 LGHNA and CDR2 YNFKEQ come from the germline V gene. The CDR3 has 16 amino acids. Here the CDR3 DNA reads TGTGCCAGCAGCCCTTGGACAGACGCGAACACCGGGGAGCTGTTTTTT. This codes for CASSPWTDANTGELFF.

The chain employs TRBV7-6 and TRBJ1-1, with D tentatively TRBD1 (6 bases). V was trimmed by 1 base and J by 4 bases, leaving 7 bases between them. This CDR3 is 13 amino acids long. In germline, CDR1 is SGHVS, CDR2 FNYEAQ. The CDR3 sequence is CASSLEQGTEAFF. CDR3 sequence (DNA): TGTGCCAGCAGCTTAGAACAGGGCACTGAAGCTTTCTTT. The complete variable domain, with remaining parts taken from reference TRBV7-6 and TRBJ1-1, reads GAGVSQSPRYKVTKRGQDVALRCDPISGHVSLYWYRQALGQGPEFLTYFNYEAQQDKSGLPNDRFSAERPEGSISTLTIQRTEQRDSAMYRCASSLEQGTEAFFGQGTRLTVV.

This chain uses TRBV28 with TRBJ2-1; 11 positions match TRBD2. This CDR3 is 19 amino acids long. The germline V gene has CDR1 MDHEN and CDR2 SYDVKM. Trimming cost V 4 bases and J 0 bases; bases outside gene matches: 11. CDR3 residues: CASSSLAGGRLSSYNEQFF. In DNA form, the CDR3 reads TGTGCCAGCAGTTCCCTAGCGGGAGGACGCCTAAGCTCCTACAATGAGCAGTTCTTC.

The chain has TRBV28 and TRBJ1-2; 7 bases match TRBD1. There are 11 residues in the CDR3. Trimming at V came to 7 bases and at J to 14 bases, leaving 10 bases not matched to a gene. Germline lookup yields CDR1 MDHEN and CDR2 SYDVKM. CDR3 DNA: TGTGCCAGCAATACCGACAGGGTAGAAACCTTC. Encoded protein: CASNTDRVETF.